This T cell receptor beta chain was observed in a study of shared clonotypes between healthy human individuals. Execution of the assay was at deep level. The sequencing of unsorted PBMC DNA took place on ten immunoSEQ deep assay plates. Authors' analysis steps: Filtering differed for immunoSEQ, which gave only junction sequences without quality scores. TCRdb keeps only in-frame clones here, not all; method: immunoSEQ multiplex PCR. Clonal size and the V and J genes are those of that table, whereas D and trimming came from the DNA. The repertoire includes fewer than 600,000 clones, roughly 78% of them detected once, and 10% to 15% sits in the top ten. About this clone itself: Antigen: not known. Sequence at one end of the junction differs from germline and may be a read error.

Broader study findings: Depth of sequencing was expected to influence donor clonotype sharing.

This CDR3 contains 15 residues. Germline-derived CDR1 and CDR2 are MNHNS and SASEGT. The TCR originated in a woman in her thirties or forties in good health. Some clones in this sample may be carry-over from other donors' samples. The V and J genes are TRBV6-1 and TRBJ1-2; D is perhaps TRBD1 (5 bases). The sample taken for sequencing was PBMCs. CDR3 residues: CAISDPRERDNGYTF. The CDR3 region has the DNA TGTGCCATCAGTGACCCCAGGGAAAGGGATAATGGCTACACCTTC.